The next 13 T cell receptor beta chains were all read from a single sample in a study of T-cell reconstitution after alpha-beta-depleted transplantation in children (dated by TCRdb to 2016 to 2018). The library was produced with PCR. The instrument given in TCRdb is Illumina HiSeq 2500. TCR library preparation used molecular barcoding, with unique molecular identifiers applied to normalize quantification of the TCRbeta repertoire. TCRdb itself trimmed the public reads at Q25 with fastp, ran MiXCR and retained productive beta chains. Entries that share a CDR3 protein sequence are merged under the most common genes and DNA. This sample lists about 340,000 distinct CDR3 sequences; roughly 15% were detected once. 4.3% of the sample lies in the top ten. The starting material was PBMCs, obtained from the stem cell graft. Every receptor here comes from a human donor who donated a stem cell graft to a child with Fanconi anemia.

This clonotype was observed many times. The genes are TRBV12-3 or TRBV12-4 and TRBJ2-5; TRBD1 agrees at 8 bases. There are 14 residues in the CDR3. V gave up 5 bases and J gave up 4 bases; unmatched junction bases: 6. The CDR3 sequence: CASSPGTGGETQYF. The CDR3, as DNA: TGTGCCAGCAGTCCTGGGACAGGAGGAGAGACCCAGTACTTC.

This chain connects TRBV12-3 or TRBV12-4 to TRBJ2-1; either TRBD1 or TRBD2 may supply D (5 bases each). Between the trimmed V and J ends, which lost 3 bases and 9 bases, there was a span of 12 bases. The length of the CDR3 is 13 residues. Written as DNA, the CDR3 is TGTGCCAGCAGTTTCAGCCAAGGGACTGAGCAGTTCTTC. Residues: CASSFSQGTEQFF.

This clonotype was seen ten or more times. The chain uses TRBV7-2 and TRBJ2-3; no clear D. Deletions cut 4 bases from V and 6 bases from J, with 5 bases between. The length of the CDR3 is 11 residues. CDR1 is SGHTA and CDR2 is FQGNSA in the germline V gene. CDR3 region: CASSSLDTQYF. CDR3 nucleotides: TGTGCCAGCAGCTCCCTGGATACGCAGTATTTT.

This clonotype was counted at least ten times. The genes are TRBV4-3 and TRBJ2-1; 12 bases line up with TRBD2. Germline lookup yields CDR1 LGHNA and CDR2 YSLEER. V trimming: 1 base; J trimming: 10 bases; junction bases outside the gene matches: 5. The CDR3 length is 15 residues. CDR3 nucleotides: TGCGCCAGCAGCCAAGGACTAGCGGGGGCCCGAGAGCAGTTCTTC. It is translated as CASSQGLAGAREQFF.

This clonotype was counted between two and nine times. The V and J genes are TRBV4-2 and TRBJ1-1, with D perhaps matching TRBD1 (5 bases). The CDR3 runs to 17 residues. In germline, CDR1 is LGHNA, CDR2 YNFKEQ. Deletions cut 0 bases from V and 1 base from J, with 15 bases between. Here the CDR3 reads CASSQDKGRGENTEAFF. The CDR3 DNA reads TGTGCCAGCAGCCAAGATAAAGGGCGAGGGGAGAACACTGAAGCTTTCTTT.

This chain joins TRBV20-1 and TRBJ1-2, with TRBD1 as a possible D gene (5 bases). CDR1 and CDR2 (germline): DFQATT, SNEGSKA (reference sequence). The CDR3 totals 14 residues. With 6 bases removed from V and 4 bases from J, the gap between germline ends came to 18 bases. CDR3 amino acids: CSAPPGPSRYGYTF. The CDR3 nucleotides read TGCAGTGCACCTCCGGGGCCCTCTCGCTATGGCTACACCTTC.

This clonotype showed up just a few times. The rearrangement links TRBV25-1 to TRBJ2-3, with 8 bases fitting TRBD1. The CDR3 is 15 amino acids. The trim removed 3 bases at V and 3 bases at J, leaving 5 bases unmatched. Looked up from germline, CDR1 is MGHDK and CDR2 is SYGVNS. The CDR3 loop is CASSDVRQGTDTQYF. As DNA, the CDR3 is TGTGCCAGCAGTGATGTGAGACAGGGGACAGATACGCAGTATTTT.

The chain is built from TRBV19 and TRBJ1-5; D is unclear. Germline loops: CDR1 LNHDA, CDR2 SQIVND (reference sequence). Trimming took 3 bases from V and 11 from J, leaving 11 bases between them. The CDR3 extends over 12 amino acids. This CDR3 is CASSISTGAQHF. The CDR3 coding sequence is TGTGCCAGTAGTATTTCTACTGGGGCCCAGCATTTT. Using reference TRBV19 and TRBJ1-5 for the parts outside the CDR3, the full variable domain is DGGITQSPKYLFRKEGQNVTLSCEQNLNHDAMYWYRQDPGQGLRLIYYSQIVNDFQKGDIAEGYSVSREKKESFPLTVTSAQKNPTAFYLCASSISTGAQHFGDGTRLSIL.

This clonotype was observed a handful of times. This rearrangement joins TRBV10-3 to TRBJ1-1; no reliable D call. Germline V gene data show CDR1 as ENHRY and CDR2 as SYGVKD. This CDR3 has 15 amino acids. Between the trimmed V and J ends, which lost 3 bases and 1 base, there was a span of 12 bases. The CDR3 reads CAISDAGKRNTEAFF. The CDR3 nucleotides read TGTGCCATCAGTGATGCGGGAAAAAGGAACACTGAAGCTTTCTTT.

The CDR3, as DNA: TGCAGTGCTAGAGATATGCTAGCGGGGTACACAGATACGCAGTATTTT. This codes for CSARDMLAGYTDTQYF. The rearrangement uses TRBV20-1 and TRBJ2-3; TRBD2 aligns across 9 bases. The CDR3 is 16 amino acids. V shed 0 bases, J shed 2 bases, and the junction held 6 bases outside the gene matches. Germline CDR1 is DFQATT and CDR2 is SNEGSKA (reference sequence).

This clonotype occurred many times. This rearrangement joins TRBV28 to TRBJ1-6; no clear D. CDR3 length: 13 amino acids. Trimming left V 9 bases short and J 7 bases short, with 13 bases between. Germline CDR1 MDHEN, CDR2 SYDVKM. The CDR3 bases are TGTGCCAGTCATGACTATCCCAATTCACCCCTCCACTTT. Encoded protein: CASHDYPNSPLHF.

This clonotype has a count of ten or more. The CDR3 bases are TGCAGTGCTCTCAAAGGGACTAGCGGGAGGAGCTCCTACGAGCAGTACGTC. Amino acid sequence: CSALKGTSGRSSYEQYV. The chain carries TRBV20-1 and TRBJ2-7, with 15 bases aligning to TRBD2. The trim removed 5 bases at V and 0 bases at J, leaving 8 bases unmatched. The germline gives CDR1 DFQATT, CDR2 SNEGSKA (reference sequence). The CDR3 is made up of 17 amino acids.

This clonotype has just a few counts. The rearrangement joins TRBV7-8 to TRBJ2-7, with D perhaps matching TRBD1 (6 bases). The germline V gene encodes CDR1 SGHVS and CDR2 FQNEAQ. Trimming removed 3 bases at V and 1 base at J, with 7 bases between. The CDR3 sequence is 13 residues long. For the CDR3, the DNA is TGTGCCAGCAGCTTTGACAGGTCCTACGAGCAGTACTTC. It codes for CASSFDRSYEQYF.